Each of the 8 T cell receptor beta chains below was sequenced from the same sample in a study of T-cell memory formation after mild COVID-19. A single record per CDR3 protein comes from TCRdb applying MiXCR to the 5' RACE reads. The table shows 150,000 to 200,000 distinct CDR3 sequences, with around 18% occurring only once. The source material was PBMCs or a T cell subset sorted from them (not recorded which). The receptors stem from a young man who had mild COVID-19 (a few samples of this study predate the infection). Cell type and time point are not known.

This chain uses TRBV5-1 with TRBJ1-2; 7 positions match TRBD1. Germline values: CDR1 SGHRS, CDR2 YFSETQ. The junction had 15 bases not matched to a gene; V was cut back by 4 bases and J by 6 bases. This CDR3 comprises 16 residues. The CDR3 region has the DNA TGCGCCAGCAGCCCTCAGACAGGGTCTTCTTCGGATGGCTACACCTTC. It specifies CASSPQTGSSSDGYTF.

This chain connects TRBV28 to TRBJ1-1; 8 bases fit TRBD1. Germline values: CDR1 MDHEN, CDR2 SYDVKM. V shed 8 bases and J 5 bases; nucleotides not matched to a gene: 10. CDR3 length: 14 amino acids. CDR3 DNA: TGTGCCAGCGACGGAACAGGGGGGAAAACTGAAGCTTTCTTT. Translating it yields CASDGTGGKTEAFF.

This clonotype was picked up a small number of times. V gene TRBV7-2 combines with J gene TRBJ2-7; unclear D gene. The germline V gene has CDR1 SGHTA and CDR2 FQGNSA. This CDR3 has 13 residues. V was cut by 1 base and J by 3 bases, with 7 bases left in between. The CDR3 DNA reads as TGTGCCAGCAGCTTAGGGGCAGGCTACGAGCAGTACGTC. Translated: CASSLGAGYEQYV.

The gene calls are TRBV24-1 and TRBJ2-3, with D possibly called TRBD1 or TRBD2 (5 bases each). Germline assignment: CDR1 KGHDR and CDR2 SFDVKD. Trimming left V 10 bases short and J 0 bases short, with 13 bases between. The CDR3 length is 14 residues. The DNA for the CDR3 is TGTGCCACTCAGAAGAGGGGCAGCACAGATACGCAGTATTTT. It encodes CATQKRGSTDTQYF.

The chain joins TRBV3-1 to TRBJ1-2; weak D call: TRBD1 (5 bases). This CDR3 spans 14 amino acids. Trimming stripped 5 bases from V and 8 bases from J, with 18 bases between. The germline CDR1 and CDR2 sequences are LGHDT and YNNKEL (reference sequence). The CDR3 spells CASSTGESRGGYTF. The CDR3 nucleotides read TGTGCCAGCAGCACGGGGGAGTCGCGGGGAGGCTACACCTTC.

The chain has TRBV2 and TRBJ1-6; 7 nucleotides agree with TRBD1. After removal of 0 bases from V and 10 bases from J, the junction contained 6 bases not matched to a gene. This CDR3 has 15 amino acids. Per germline, CDR1 SNHLY and CDR2 FYNNEI. In nucleotides, the CDR3 is TGTGCCAGCAGTGAAGCTGGCAGGGGGAGGTCACCCCTCCACTTT. This sequence encodes CASSEAGRGRSPLHF.

This clonotype showed up just a few times. The chain carries TRBV6-6 and TRBJ2-7; the D gene could be TRBD1 or TRBD2 (6 bases each). The V and J ends lost 6 bases and 2 bases respectively, with 14 bases between them. CDR1 is MNHNY and CDR2 is SVGAGI in the germline V gene (reference sequence). The CDR3 has 14 amino acids. CDR3 DNA sequence: TGTGCCAGCAGCCCCGGGGGCAAGCCCTACGAGCAGTACGTC. Its protein product is CASSPGGKPYEQYV.

This clonotype was seen more than once but under ten times. The chain uses TRBV5-1 and TRBJ1-1, with D hard to call. The CDR3 runs 16 residues. The V and J ends lost 0 bases and 0 bases respectively, with 12 bases between them. Germline CDR1 SGHRS, CDR2 YFSETQ. The CDR3 DNA follows: TGCGCCAGCAGCTTGGAGCCCGCTATTATGAACACTGAAGCTTTCTTT. Translation gives CASSLEPAIMNTEAFF.